The clone carrying this TCR beta chain was seen a handful of times. CDR1 is SEHNR, CDR2 FQNEAQ, per germline (reference sequence). V was clipped by 5 bases and J by 4 bases; unmatched bases: 8. There are 15 residues in the CDR3. The data are from a study of shared clonotypes between healthy human individuals. Naive-designated CD8 cells lacked CD45RO, were positively enriched for CCR7, and omitted terminally differentiated effector memory CD45RA+ cells. Assay execution proceeded at the deep level. Authors' processing steps: ImmunoSEQ output lacked quality scores and full-length reads, limiting matched filtering. Method: immunoSEQ multiplex PCR; TCRdb's copy keeps in-frame clones and lacks some. V, J and clone size are taken as reported in that table, and D and trimming were inferred from the DNA itself. Among about 2 million clones listed, 85% to 95% were seen once.

The rearrangement joins TRBV7-9 to TRBJ1-2; 9 nucleotides align to TRBD1. The clonotype comes from a man in his late teens or twenties in good health. Sequenced sample: naive CD8+ T cells sorted from blood. The CDR3 loop is CASSPGQGTGYGYTF. CDR3 nucleotide sequence: TGTGCCAGCAGCCCTGGACAGGGGACGGGCTATGGCTACACCTTC.